The 18 T cell receptor beta chains below were found in one sample sequenced in a study of T-cell reconstitution after alpha-beta-depleted transplantation in children. The TCRbeta library incorporated unique molecular identifiers. TCRdb fed the PCR reads into MiXCR, producing one record per CDR3 protein. The data contain around 500,000 distinct CDR3 sequences, 20% to 25% of them singletons. The sample was PBMCs, mostly from graft donor cells, taken 360 days after TCRalphabeta/CD19-depleted stem cell transplant. These receptor sequences come from a boy under three years old who had a stem cell transplant for acute myeloid leukemia, so the T cells may come from the graft donor.

The table lists this clonotype with a few counts. The gene calls are TRBV7-2 and TRBJ2-7; D might be TRBD1 (5 bases). V lost 2 bases and J lost 1, with 15 bases in between. The length of the CDR3 is 16 residues. Germline loops: CDR1 SGHTA, CDR2 FQGNSA. The DNA for the CDR3 is TGTGCCAGCAGCTTACCGACAGTTACGGTATCCTACGAGCAGTACTTC. Protein sequence: CASSLPTVTVSYEQYF.

A single count supports this clonotype. V gene TRBV21-1 combines with J gene TRBJ2-7. TRBV21-1 is a listed pseudogene. The CDR3 loop spans 13 amino acids. This CDR3 is CASSKVASYEQYV. CDR3 coding DNA: TGTGCCAGCAGCAAAGTGGCCTCTTACGAGCAGTACGTC.

This clonotype appeared a few times. The chain employs TRBV25-1 and TRBJ2-7, with a weak D call TRBD1 (6 bases). The germline gives CDR1 MGHDK, CDR2 SYGVNS. The CDR3 covers 13 residues. V lost 9 bases and J lost 5, with 17 bases in between. The CDR3 spells CASGPSGVDEQYV. The CDR3 DNA reads as TGTGCCAGTGGACCCTCAGGGGTGGACGAGCAGTACGTC.

The CDR3 DNA reads TGTGCCAGCAGTTTAATGGCTGACACTGAAGCTTTCTTT. Translated: CASSLMADTEAFF. V gene TRBV12-3 or TRBV12-4 combines with J gene TRBJ1-1; no clear D gene. The CDR3 extends over 13 amino acids. V lost 2 bases, J lost 3 bases, and 7 bases lay in between.

The chain is built from TRBV4-3 and TRBJ2-3; TRBD2 matches 8 bases. This CDR3 comprises 15 residues. CDR1 and CDR2 from the germline V gene are LGHNA and YSLEER. V gave up 0 bases and J gave up 4 bases; unmatched junction bases: 3. The CDR3 here is CASSQDAGGSDTQYF. CDR3 bases: TGCGCCAGCAGCCAAGATGCGGGGGGCTCAGATACGCAGTATTTT.

The J gene is TRBJ2-1, the V gene TRBV10-3, with D tentatively TRBD1 or TRBD2 (5 bases each). This CDR3 region has 14 residues. Germline CDR1 is ENHRY and CDR2 is SYGVKD. V was pared by 3 bases and J by 2 bases, with 8 bases between. DNA of the CDR3: TGTGCCATCAGTGAAGGGGACGCCTACAATGAGCAGTTCTTC. It specifies CAISEGDAYNEQFF.

This chain joins TRBV20-1 and TRBJ2-7; possible D gene TRBD1, 6 bases. Germline CDR1 and CDR2: DFQATT and SNEGSKA (reference sequence). Trimming left V 1 base short and J 2 bases short, with 15 bases between. This CDR3 has 15 amino acids. CDR3 DNA: TGCAGTGCTAGAGCTGGCGAGACAGGCCCCTACGAGCAGTACGTC. Its translation: CSARAGETGPYEQYV.

This clonotype came up a few times. The rearrangement uses TRBV29-1 and TRBJ1-2; 9 bases align to TRBD1. Germline assignment: CDR1 SQVTM and CDR2 ANQGSEA. V shed 4 bases, J shed 3 bases, and the junction held 12 bases outside the gene matches. The CDR3 contains 16 residues. The CDR3 DNA sequence: TGCAGCGTTGTCCTTGGGTGGACAGGGGTACACTATGGCTACACCTTC. Its translation: CSVVLGWTGVHYGYTF.

This clonotype came up a few times. CDR3 amino acids: CASSLVPGQGSGYTF. The CDR3 region has the DNA TGTGCCAGCAGCTTGGTCCCGGGACAGGGCTCTGGCTACACCTTC. The chain is built from TRBV7-2 and TRBJ1-2; the match to TRBD1 covers 9 bases. Germline V gene data show CDR1 as SGHTA and CDR2 as FQGNSA. V dropped 3 bases and J dropped 7; count of bases not matched to a gene: 9. This CDR3 has 15 amino acids.

This clonotype was detected only a few times. The V and J genes are TRBV6-1 and TRBJ2-1, with 12 bases identical to TRBD2. CDR3 length equals 15 residues. After removal of 6 bases from V and 3 bases from J, the junction contained 3 bases not matched to a gene. Looked up from germline, CDR1 is MNHNS and CDR2 is SASEGT. The CDR3 DNA reads as TGTGCCAGCAGACTGGGACTAGCGGGCTACAATGAGCAGTTCTTC. Protein sequence: CASRLGLAGYNEQFF.

This clonotype was seen at least ten times. The chain links TRBV5-1 to TRBJ2-1; D unresolved. The germline V gene encodes CDR1 SGHRS and CDR2 YFSETQ. The V end lost 0 bases, the J end lost 8 bases, and 12 bases lay between the germline ends. The CDR3 length is 14 residues. The CDR3: CASSLEPSGDEQFF. In DNA form, the CDR3 reads TGCGCCAGCAGCTTGGAACCGTCAGGCGATGAGCAGTTCTTC.

The chain carries TRBV20-1 and TRBJ2-7, with TRBD1 identical over 9 bases. Trimming at V came to 6 bases and at J to 5 bases, leaving 8 bases not matched to a gene. This CDR3 comprises 13 residues. The germline V gene has CDR1 DFQATT and CDR2 SNEGSKA (reference sequence). CDR3 in amino acids: CSAQGQGRDEQYV. The CDR3 DNA reads TGCAGTGCCCAAGGACAGGGGAGAGACGAGCAGTACGTC.

This clonotype was observed a handful of times. The V and J genes are TRBV12-3 or TRBV12-4 and TRBJ2-7; 8 bases match TRBD2. The CDR3 consists of 14 residues. The V and J ends lost 6 bases and 3 bases, in that order; junction bases with no gene match: 7. CDR3 sequence reads: CASSRTSGRYEQYF. The CDR3 DNA reads TGTGCCAGCAGCCGAACTAGCGGACGCTACGAGCAGTACTTC.

The table lists this clonotype with many counts. The chain couples TRBV5-5 to TRBJ1-6; D call uncertain. The germline gives CDR1 SGHKS, CDR2 YYEKEE (reference sequence). This CDR3 is 14 amino acids long. V lost 4 bases, J lost 8 bases, and 13 bases lay in between. CDR3 nucleotides: TGTGCCAGCAGCACTGGTCCGGTTCATTCACCCCTCCACTTT. This sequence encodes CASSTGPVHSPLHF. The full variable domain, with the rest looked up from reference TRBV5-5 and TRBJ1-6, is DAGVTQSPTHLIKTRGQQVTLRCSPISGHKSVSWYQQVLGQGPQFIFQYYEKEERGRGNFPDRFSARQFPNYSSELNVNALLLGDSALYLCASSTGPVHSPLHFGNGTRLTVT.

This clonotype was seen a handful of times. This chain links TRBV10-3 with TRBJ2-1; maybe TRBD1 (5 bases). The ends were cut back, 4 bases at V and 1 base at J, with 14 bases in the middle. This CDR3 spans 16 amino acids. Germline loops: CDR1 ENHRY, CDR2 SYGVKD. CDR3 region: CAISVAGAASYNEQFF. In DNA, the CDR3 is TGTGCCATCAGTGTGGCTGGGGCGGCATCCTACAATGAGCAGTTCTTC.

V usage is TRBV6-1 and J usage is TRBJ2-7; D possibly corresponds to TRBD1 (6 bases). The CDR3 spans 13 residues. In germline, CDR1 is MNHNS, CDR2 SASEGT. Trimming took 7 bases from V and 7 from J, leaving 17 bases between them. In DNA, the CDR3 is TGTGCCAGCACCCCGGTCAGGGGCGGGGAGCAGTACTTC. This translates into CASTPVRGGEQYF.

This clonotype was counted at least ten times. The rearrangement links TRBV20-1 to TRBJ1-3, with 7 nucleotides matching TRBD1. Germline V gene sequence: CDR1 DFQATT, CDR2 SNEGSKA (reference sequence). The CDR3 length is 15 residues. J gave up 5 bases and V 3 bases, and 10 bases lay outside the gene matches. The CDR3 is CSASPSDRDRNTIYF. The CDR3, as DNA: TGCAGTGCTAGCCCTTCCGACAGGGATAGAAACACCATATATTTT.

The V call is TRBV5-6, the J call TRBJ2-7; TRBD1 agrees at 9 bases. Germline CDR1 SGHDT, CDR2 YYEEEE. Trimming at V came to 2 bases and at J to 2 bases, leaving 8 bases not matched to a gene. The CDR3 covers 16 residues. Written as DNA, the CDR3 is TGTGCCAGCAGCTTAGGGACAGGGAAGGTGCCCTACGAGCAGTACTTC. It translates to CASSLGTGKVPYEQYF.